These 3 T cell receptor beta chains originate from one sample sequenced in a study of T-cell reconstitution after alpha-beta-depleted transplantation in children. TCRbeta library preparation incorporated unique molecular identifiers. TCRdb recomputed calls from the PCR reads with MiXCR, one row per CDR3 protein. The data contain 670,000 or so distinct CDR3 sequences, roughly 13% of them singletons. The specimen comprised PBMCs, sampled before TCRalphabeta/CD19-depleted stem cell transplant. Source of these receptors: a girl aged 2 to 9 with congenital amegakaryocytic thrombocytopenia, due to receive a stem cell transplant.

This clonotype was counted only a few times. The CDR3 region is CSAIGERWTAKNIQYF. The CDR3 DNA reads TGCAGCGCAATCGGCGAACGGTGGACAGCCAAAAACATTCAGTACTTC. The chain employs TRBV29-1 and TRBJ2-4, with D hard to call. The CDR3 is made up of 16 amino acids. From germline, CDR1 is SQVTM and CDR2 ANQGSEA. V was shortened by 7 bases and J by 0 bases, with 19 bases between the two germline ends.

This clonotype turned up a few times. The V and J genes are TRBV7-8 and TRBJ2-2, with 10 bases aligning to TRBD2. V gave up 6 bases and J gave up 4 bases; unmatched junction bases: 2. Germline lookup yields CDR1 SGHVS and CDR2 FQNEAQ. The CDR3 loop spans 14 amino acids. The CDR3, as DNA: TGTGCCAGCAGGAGGACTAGCGGCACCGGGGAGCTGTTTTTT. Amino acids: CASRRTSGTGELFF.

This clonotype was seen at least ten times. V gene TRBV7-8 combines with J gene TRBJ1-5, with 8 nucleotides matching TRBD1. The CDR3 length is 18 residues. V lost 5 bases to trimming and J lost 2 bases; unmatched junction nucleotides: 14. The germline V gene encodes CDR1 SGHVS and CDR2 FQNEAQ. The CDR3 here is CASSPARTGLLGNQPQHF. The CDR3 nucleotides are TGTGCCAGCAGCCCCGCTAGGACAGGGTTGTTGGGCAATCAGCCCCAGCATTTT.